The 19 T cell receptor beta chains listed next were all sequenced from one sample in a study of PD-L1 blockade in urothelial cancer. TCRdb's table, derived via immunoSEQ multiplex PCR, lists solely in-frame clones and lacks some. Among 55,000 to 85,000 clones listed, around 84% were seen once. As for time point: pretreatment peripheral blood. The sample in question was PBMCs, obtained around atezolizumab (anti-PD-L1) treatment. These receptors originate from a woman between 70 and 85 years old with urothelial cancer.

The chain carries TRBV15 and TRBJ1-2, with 7 bases that match TRBD1. Unmatched junction bases numbered 1, after V lost 6 bases and J lost 3 bases. The CDR3 is 12 residues long. Germline V gene data show CDR1 as LNHNV and CDR2 as YYDKDF (reference sequence). The CDR3 nucleotides read TGTGCCACCAGTCAGGGGGACTATGGCTACACCTTC. Translating gives CATSQGDYGYTF.

The chain carries TRBV28 and TRBJ2-7, with TRBD1 as a possible D gene (6 bases). CDR3 size: 13 residues. The germline V gene has CDR1 MDHEN and CDR2 SYDVKM. The V end was cut by 6 bases, the J end by 6 bases, with 15 bases between. Here the CDR3 reads CASRLMTGTEQYF. The CDR3 coding sequence is TGTGCCAGCAGACTAATGACAGGAACCGAGCAGTACTTC.

The chain uses TRBV9 and TRBJ2-5, with a tentative D call TRBD2 (5 bases). The CDR3 runs to 14 residues. The ends were cut back, 2 bases at V and 2 bases at J, with 10 bases in the middle. The germline V gene has CDR1 SGDLS and CDR2 YYNGEE. In DNA, the CDR3 is TGTGCCAGCAGCGTCACATGGACTCAAGAGACCCAGTACTTC. Encoded protein: CASSVTWTQETQYF.

The chain links TRBV18 to TRBJ1-2, with 7 bases matching TRBD1. The ends lost 6 bases at V and 5 bases at J; junction bases unmatched: 12. Per the germline V gene, CDR1 is KGHSH and CDR2 is LQKENI. The CDR3 has 15 residues. CDR3 nucleotide sequence: TGTGCCAGCTCCCCGACAGGGACTCCCCGGTATGGCTACACCTTC. Encoded protein: CASSPTGTPRYGYTF.

The V call is TRBV7-2, the J call TRBJ2-7; the D is unclear. The length of the CDR3 is 15 residues. In germline, CDR1 is SGHTA, CDR2 FQGNSA. The V end was cut by 2 bases, the J end by 4 bases, with 15 bases between. DNA of the CDR3: TGTGCCAGCAGCTTACGTTCGGGTGGCCCTTACGAGCAGTACTTC. Translating gives CASSLRSGGPYEQYF.

The genes are TRBV19 and TRBJ1-6; TRBD1 aligns across 9 bases. The germline gives CDR1 LNHDA, CDR2 SQIVND (reference sequence). This CDR3 comprises 16 residues. The V gene end was trimmed by 0 bases and the J gene end by 6 bases; junction bases not matched to a gene: 3. The CDR3 sequence is CASSIDLDRGNSPLHF. CDR3 in DNA: TGTGCCAGTAGTATAGATCTGGACAGGGGTAATTCACCCCTCCACTTT.

The chain carries TRBV19 and TRBJ2-1; 9 nucleotides agree with TRBD2. Per the germline V gene, CDR1 is LNHDA and CDR2 is SQIVND (reference sequence). V was pared by 4 bases and J by 2 bases, with 6 bases of the junction left unmatched. This CDR3 has 16 amino acids. Here the CDR3 DNA reads TGTGCCAGTAGTACCCCGACTAGCGGAACCTACAATGAGCAGTTCTTC. Translating it yields CASSTPTSGTYNEQFF.

V gene TRBV18 combines with J gene TRBJ2-2; D uncertain. CDR3 size: 11 residues. CDR1 is KGHSH and CDR2 is LQKENI in the germline V gene. V was clipped by 6 bases and J by 6 bases, with 5 bases between them. In DNA, the CDR3 is TGTGCCAGCTCCCCTTCCGGGGAGCTGTTTTTT. It translates to CASSPSGELFF.

The chain uses TRBV30 and TRBJ2-7; D gene uncertain. With 0 bases removed from V and 5 bases from J, the gap between germline ends came to 5 bases. The CDR3 consists of 11 residues. Germline CDR1 is GTSNPN and CDR2 is SVGIG (reference sequence). Here the CDR3 reads CAWSVLHEQYF. CDR3 bases: TGTGCCTGGAGTGTACTTCACGAGCAGTACTTC.

This clone was observed once. The chain employs TRBV30 and TRBJ2-1; 8 positions agree with TRBD2. The V and J ends lost 0 bases and 4 bases, in that order; junction bases with no gene match: 5. The germline CDR1 and CDR2 sequences are GTSNPN and SVGIG (reference sequence). The CDR3 consists of 15 residues. CDR3 loop: CAWSVGAGVYNEQFF. As DNA, the CDR3 is TGTGCCTGGAGTGTAGGAGCGGGAGTGTACAATGAGCAGTTCTTC.

The rearrangement links TRBV27 to TRBJ2-1; D unresolved. The CDR3 is 14 amino acids. The V gene lost 4 bases and the J gene lost 1 base, with 8 bases spanning the gap. Germline CDR1 and CDR2: MNHEY and SMNVEV (reference sequence). This CDR3 reads CASSSAESYNEQFF. In DNA form, the CDR3 reads TGTGCCAGCAGTTCTGCGGAGTCCTACAATGAGCAGTTCTTC.

This chain joins TRBV9 and TRBJ2-3; D is uncertain. V dropped 0 bases and J dropped 4 bases, with 15 bases sitting between them. CDR3 length: 16 amino acids. The germline gives CDR1 SGDLS, CDR2 YYNGEE. DNA of the CDR3: TGTGCCAGCAGCGTAGCTCCCCTGTCCCGGGCAGATACGCAGTATTTT. It translates to CASSVAPLSRADTQYF.

The chain couples TRBV15 to TRBJ1-5; perhaps TRBD1 as D (5 bases). Germline V lookup: CDR1 LNHNV, CDR2 YYDKDF (reference sequence). The length of the CDR3 is 14 residues. V lost 0 bases to trimming and J lost 4 bases, with 7 bases between them. The CDR3 DNA reads TGTGCCACCAGCAGAGATCGGGGGAATCAGCCCCAGCATTTT. Its translation: CATSRDRGNQPQHF.

The chain uses TRBV7-3 and TRBJ1-2, with 10 bases identical to TRBD1. Germline-derived CDR1 and CDR2 are SGHTA and FQGTGA. The CDR3 is 13 residues long. With 5 bases clipped from V and 5 bases from J, the junction kept 2 bases outside the gene matches. The chain's CDR3 is CASSAGQGYGYTF. The CDR3 DNA reads TGTGCCAGCAGCGCGGGACAGGGGTATGGCTACACCTTC.

This chain connects TRBV6-1 to TRBJ2-7; D remains unclear. The CDR3 totals 14 residues. V was pared by 1 base and J by 3 bases, with 10 bases between. Germline V gene sequence: CDR1 MNHNS, CDR2 SASEGT. The CDR3 sequence is CASSEGNSFYEQYF. The CDR3 DNA is TGTGCCAGCAGTGAAGGTAACAGTTTCTACGAGCAGTACTTC.

V and J are TRBV28 and TRBJ2-5, with TRBD2 identical over 7 bases. The CDR3 has 15 residues. Germline-derived CDR1 and CDR2 are MDHEN and SYDVKM. The J segment lost 1 base and the V segment lost 4 bases, leaving 6 bases of the junction unmatched. DNA for the CDR3: TGTGCCAGCAGTTCTGGGACTAACCTCCAAGAGACCCAGTACTTC. Its protein is CASSSGTNLQETQYF.

The rearrangement links TRBV15 to TRBJ2-5, with D possibly matching TRBD2 (6 bases). Germline CDR1 reads LNHNV; CDR2 reads YYDKDF (reference sequence). Trimming pared 0 bases from V and 0 bases from J, leaving 11 bases between. The length of the CDR3 is 16 residues. CDR3 protein: CATSRDFRRDQETQYF. The DNA of the CDR3 is TGTGCCACCAGCAGAGATTTTAGGAGGGACCAAGAGACCCAGTACTTC. Together with reference TRBV15 and TRBJ2-5, the CDR3 gives the full variable domain: DAMVIQNPRYQVTQFGKPVTLSCSQTLNHNVMYWYQQKSSQAPKLLFHYYDKDFNNEADTPDNFQSRRPNTSFCFLDIRSPGLGDTAMYLCATSRDFRRDQETQYFGPGTRLLVL.

The V call is TRBV18, the J call TRBJ2-7; possible D gene TRBD1, 5 bases. In germline, CDR1 is KGHSH, CDR2 LQKENI. Trimming stripped 3 bases from V and 0 bases from J, with 9 bases between. This CDR3 is 14 amino acids long. CDR3 sequence: CASSPTDTSYEQYF. CDR3 nucleotide sequence: TGTGCCAGCTCACCGACGGACACCTCCTACGAGCAGTACTTC.

The rearrangement joins TRBV2 to TRBJ1-3, with D tentatively TRBD1 (6 bases). Germline V gives CDR1 SNHLY, CDR2 FYNNEI. V lost 5 bases, J lost 2 bases, and 13 bases lay in between. The CDR3 extends over 15 amino acids. The CDR3 is CASSFQGPPGNTIYF. Here the CDR3 DNA reads TGTGCCAGCAGTTTTCAGGGGCCACCTGGAAACACCATATATTTT.